The 13 T cell receptor beta chains below all came from one sample that was sequenced in a study of T cells in Graves' hyperthyroidism and ophthalmopathy (dated by TCRdb to between 2019 and 2020). Libraries were constructed by multiplex PCR. Sequenced on an Illumina HiSeq 2000. The TCR beta CDR3 regions were amplified from the RNA transcripts. The TCR CDR3 was subjected to a first round of RT-PCR using the HTBI primer set and the Qiagen OneStep RT-PCR kit. In TCRdb, the public reads were trimmed at Q25 with fastp and aligned with MiXCR, with productive beta chains retained. Entries are consolidated by CDR3 protein sequence, retaining the most common genes and DNA. In all, the sample holds hundreds of thousands of distinct CDR3 sequences, and approximately 15% of those were seen once. Around 3.5% of the sample comes from the top ten. What was sequenced was blood. These receptors were taken from a woman aged 40-49 years with Graves' ophthalmopathy.

The sample holds a few counts of this clonotype. This chain uses TRBV10-3 with TRBJ2-5; the D is unclear. Trimming pared 2 bases from V and 5 bases from J, leaving 9 bases between. CDR1 is ENHRY, CDR2 SYGVKD, per germline. CDR3 length equals 13 residues. The CDR3, as DNA: TGTGCCATCAGTGAGGCGGTGGTCGAGACCCAGTACTTC. Translated, it gives CAISEAVVETQYF.

This clonotype was picked up a small number of times. J is TRBJ2-5 and V is TRBV20-1; TRBD2 matches at 7 bases. The CDR3 spans 16 residues. With V trimmed by 4 bases and J by 2 bases, 13 bases remained unmatched. Germline lookup yields CDR1 DFQATT and CDR2 SNEGSKA (reference sequence). CDR3 in amino acids: CSATPRLAAPQETQYF. Here the CDR3 DNA reads TGCAGTGCTACCCCCCGTCTAGCGGCTCCTCAAGAGACCCAGTACTTC.

The chain joins TRBV6-5 to TRBJ2-7, with D perhaps TRBD2 (5 bases). The CDR3 covers 16 residues. V lost 1 base, J lost 5 bases, and 18 bases lay in between. Germline V gene data show CDR1 as MNHEY and CDR2 as SVGAGI. The chain's CDR3 is CASSYFYRGGSHEQYF. The CDR3 bases are TGTGCCAGCAGTTACTTCTATCGCGGCGGGTCCCACGAGCAGTACTTC.

This clonotype has a count of ten or more. V is TRBV20-1 and J is TRBJ2-2, with a weak D call TRBD1 (6 bases). CDR1 and CDR2 from the germline V gene are DFQATT and SNEGSKA (reference sequence). The CDR3 runs 17 residues. The ends were cut back, 0 bases at V and 6 bases at J, with 20 bases in the middle. CDR3 protein: CSARDGQLPLNAGELFF. CDR3 nucleotide sequence: TGCAGTGCTAGAGATGGACAGCTTCCGCTAAACGCCGGGGAGCTGTTTTTT.

The V call is TRBV19, the J call TRBJ2-6; 12 bases agree with TRBD1. CDR3 length equals 16 residues. The germline gives CDR1 LNHDA, CDR2 SQIVND (reference sequence). J gave up 3 bases and V 6 bases, and 3 bases lay outside the gene matches. The CDR3 reads CASRRDRGRGANVLTF. DNA of the CDR3: TGTGCCAGTAGACGGGACAGGGGGCGTGGGGCCAACGTCCTGACTTTC.

This clonotype was seen at least ten times. The chain recombines TRBV20-1 with TRBJ1-1; D is ambiguous. Germline V gene lookup returns CDR1 DFQATT and CDR2 SNEGSKA (reference sequence). The CDR3 contains 15 residues. Trimming removed 0 bases at V and 5 bases at J, with 16 bases between. In DNA, the CDR3 is TGCAGTGCTAGAGACCCCGGAAGGGTGGGTACTGAAGCTTTCTTT. The encoded protein is CSARDPGRVGTEAFF.

Points on this clonotype: Since a much larger clone is just one base distant, this may be a read error. The chain joins TRBV6-2 or TRBV6-3 to TRBJ2-3; possibly TRBD2 for D (7 bases). Trimming cost V 2 bases and J 5 bases, with 14 bases left between them. This CDR3 is 15 amino acids long. Germline V CDR1 and CDR2: MNHEY, SVGEGT. The CDR3 loop is CASSYIGGQRDTQYF. CDR3 bases: TGTGCCAGCAGTTACATCGGGGGGCAGAGAGATACGCAGTATTTT.

The chain couples TRBV10-3 to TRBJ1-6; 9 nucleotides align to TRBD1. CDR3 length: 14 residues. CDR1 and CDR2 (germline): ENHRY, SYGVKD. Germline trimming cut 2 bases from V and 10 bases from J; bases unmatched to any gene: 3. CDR3 amino acids: CAISERTGESPLHF. CDR3 sequence (DNA): TGTGCCATCAGTGAGAGGACAGGGGAGTCACCCCTCCACTTT.

The CDR3 region is CASGDNSPLHF. The CDR3 DNA is TGTGCCAGCGGAGATAATTCACCCCTCCACTTT. This chain joins TRBV6-2 or TRBV6-3 and TRBJ1-6; D gene ambiguous. Between the trimmed V and J ends, which lost 8 bases and 5 bases, there was a span of 4 bases. Germline V lookup: CDR1 MNHEY, CDR2 SVGEGT. The CDR3 has 11 amino acids.

This clonotype showed up many times. This rearrangement joins TRBV20-1 to TRBJ2-3, with D possibly matching TRBD2 (7 bases). The CDR3 consists of 16 residues. V was pared by 1 base and J by 4 bases, with 18 bases between. The germline gives CDR1 DFQATT, CDR2 SNEGSKA (reference sequence). CDR3 protein: CSARGGRGVRADTQYF. The CDR3 DNA reads as TGCAGTGCTAGAGGGGGGAGGGGGGTTAGGGCAGATACGCAGTATTTT.

The table lists this clonotype with a few counts. The chain carries TRBV5-1 and TRBJ2-6; weak D call: TRBD1 (6 bases). CDR1 SGHRS and CDR2 YFSETQ come from the germline V gene. The CDR3 loop spans 17 amino acids. Trimming left V 5 bases short and J 0 bases short, with 15 bases between. CDR3 in DNA: TGCGCCAGCAGAGTGGGACACCACAGCTCTGGGGCCAACGTCCTGACTTTC. It yields the protein CASRVGHHSSGANVLTF.

This clonotype was recorded at least ten times. The chain links TRBV28 to TRBJ1-2; 11 bases are a match to TRBD1. The V segment lost 7 bases and the J segment 6 bases; nucleotides outside the gene matches: 16. CDR1 MDHEN and CDR2 SYDVKM come from the germline V gene. The CDR3 sequence is 17 residues long. CDR3 nucleotide sequence: TGTGCCAGCATTAAATTCTCGGACAGGGGGCTTCTCGATGGCTACACCTTC. Translation: CASIKFSDRGLLDGYTF.

This clonotype appeared many times. The CDR3: CASSENGHEDTQYF. The CDR3, as DNA: TGTGCCAGCAGTGAAAACGGGCATGAAGATACGCAGTATTTT. The rearrangement uses TRBV6-1 and TRBJ2-3, with no clear D. The germline V gene encodes CDR1 MNHNS and CDR2 SASEGT. The length of the CDR3 is 14 residues. V lost 2 bases to trimming and J lost 5 bases, with 11 bases between them.